This is a list of T cell receptor beta chains from one sample in a study of cytomegalovirus exposure and HLA in healthy donors. Measured with immunoSEQ multiplex PCR; TCRdb has only the in-frame clones, and not every one. The table includes tens of thousands of clones, around 96% detected once. Sequencing used PBMCs. Source of these receptors: a woman younger than 30 in good health and CMV-seropositive. Each CDR3 is given with its conserved first and last residue. The order of the fields is J gene, V gene, clone size, CDR3 protein. The size field is filled for only some rows; it gives once, few, many or a size class.

TRBJ2-2 TRBV29-1 - CSVDSAGGSNTGELFF
TRBJ2-5 TRBV4-1 - CASSQVAGRGAAGRETQYF
TRBJ1-5 TRBV13 - CASSLAGTELNF
TRBJ2-4 TRBV4-1 - CASSFYGTDQNIQYF
TRBJ2-7 TRBV29-1 - CSVSDSYEQYF
TRBJ2-3 TRBV9 once CASSVGSSFTDTQYF
TRBJ2-7 TRBV5-4 - CASSRGAGVQYEQYF
TRBJ1-1 TRBV7-2 - CASSLVSVGQLNTEAFF
TRBJ2-3 TRBV27 - CASSRGTDTQYF
TRBJ2-3 TRBV2 - CASAEVADTQYF
- TRBV4-1 - CASSQDPGGIYEQYF
TRBJ1-5 TRBV30 once CAWSVPQGGGQPQHF
TRBJ2-1 TRBV11-2 - CASSFLRVATSANNEQFF
TRBJ2-7 TRBV5-1 - CASSFEGGYEQYF
TRBJ2-5 TRBV28 - CASSGASGEQETQYF
TRBJ1-2 TRBV11-3 - CASSLGTKGDGYTF
TRBJ2-5 TRBV19 - CASGGTSGTQETQYF
TRBJ2-1 TRBV11-2 - CASSEEREQFF
TRBJ2-3 TRBV5-4 - CASSLAGTDTQYF
TRBJ2-3 TRBV4-3 once CASSQRVGQGANTDTQYF
TRBJ1-4 TRBV7-9 once CASSPGATNEKLFF
TRBJ2-5 TRBV30 once CAWSVGLLTLGQETQYF
TRBJ2-7 TRBV6-6 - CASSSSGKTYEQYF
TRBJ2-5 TRBV7-3 - CASSNTGVETQYF
TRBJ1-1 TRBV30 - CAWETGLPNTEAFF
TRBJ1-5 TRBV5-5 - CASSLSSNQPQHF
TRBJ2-6 TRBV21-1 - CASSKYPGSGANVLTF
TRBJ2-7 TRBV28 once CASSKGQGSSYEQYF
TRBJ2-4 TRBV7-2 - CASSSPGQGGNIQYF
TRBJ1-2 TRBV28 - CASSLNEARGNYGYTF
TRBJ2-3 TRBV2 - CASTGASGPDTQYF
TRBJ2-7 TRBV6-5 - CASSYKQGTYEQYF
TRBJ2-7 TRBV6-5 - CASSYSIADKQYF
TRBJ1-1 TRBV14 - CASSLQGNTEAFF
TRBJ1-1 TRBV5-1 - CASSLQPGIKNTEAFF
TRBJ2-1 TRBV27 - CASSLRDISGEQFF
TRBJ2-1 TRBV21-1 - CASSKVRGSYNEQFF
TRBJ2-2 TRBV28 once CASSFPHLLAGGPRGGELFF
TRBJ2-1 TRBV21-1 - CASSLPGLAGDGSYNEQFF
TRBJ2-3 TRBV27 - CASSWTSGATDTQYF
TRBJ2-3 TRBV28 - CASSSHRGPVLTDTQYF
TRBJ2-3 TRBV11-2 - CASSLLWEATDTQYF
TRBJ2-3 TRBV19 - CASSMEAPGLGLLTDTQYF
TRBJ1-4 TRBV4-3 - CASSQDGGQGNEKLFF
TRBJ2-2 TRBV5-1 once CASSLGPNTGELFF
TRBJ1-2 TRBV7-9 - CASIEVGVGQATNYGYTF
TRBJ1-2 TRBV7-6 once CASSSTILDRGGGYTF
TRBJ2-1 TRBV20-1 once CSASTYNEQFF
TRBJ1-1 TRBV4-3 few CASSQVGYEAFF
TRBJ2-7 TRBV7-2 - CASSLDRTYEQYF
TRBJ2-3 TRBV4-1 - CASSQPTGTDTQYF
TRBJ1-1 TRBV7-9 - CASSLAMTGGTEAFF
TRBJ2-7 TRBV28 - CASSLYRQGEYEQYF
TRBJ2-3 TRBV4-3 - CASSQRRTSTDTQYF
TRBJ1-5 TRBV28 - CASRKKVAGVRGNQPQHF
- TRBV30 - CAWINRTGGPYEQYF
TRBJ2-1 TRBV9 - CASSAARSGSGRREQFF
TRBJ1-1 TRBV28 - CASSLSLTGAMNTEAFF
TRBJ2-3 TRBV2 - CASSRQGNADTQYF
TRBJ2-3 TRBV7-3 - CASSLTAGSADTQYF